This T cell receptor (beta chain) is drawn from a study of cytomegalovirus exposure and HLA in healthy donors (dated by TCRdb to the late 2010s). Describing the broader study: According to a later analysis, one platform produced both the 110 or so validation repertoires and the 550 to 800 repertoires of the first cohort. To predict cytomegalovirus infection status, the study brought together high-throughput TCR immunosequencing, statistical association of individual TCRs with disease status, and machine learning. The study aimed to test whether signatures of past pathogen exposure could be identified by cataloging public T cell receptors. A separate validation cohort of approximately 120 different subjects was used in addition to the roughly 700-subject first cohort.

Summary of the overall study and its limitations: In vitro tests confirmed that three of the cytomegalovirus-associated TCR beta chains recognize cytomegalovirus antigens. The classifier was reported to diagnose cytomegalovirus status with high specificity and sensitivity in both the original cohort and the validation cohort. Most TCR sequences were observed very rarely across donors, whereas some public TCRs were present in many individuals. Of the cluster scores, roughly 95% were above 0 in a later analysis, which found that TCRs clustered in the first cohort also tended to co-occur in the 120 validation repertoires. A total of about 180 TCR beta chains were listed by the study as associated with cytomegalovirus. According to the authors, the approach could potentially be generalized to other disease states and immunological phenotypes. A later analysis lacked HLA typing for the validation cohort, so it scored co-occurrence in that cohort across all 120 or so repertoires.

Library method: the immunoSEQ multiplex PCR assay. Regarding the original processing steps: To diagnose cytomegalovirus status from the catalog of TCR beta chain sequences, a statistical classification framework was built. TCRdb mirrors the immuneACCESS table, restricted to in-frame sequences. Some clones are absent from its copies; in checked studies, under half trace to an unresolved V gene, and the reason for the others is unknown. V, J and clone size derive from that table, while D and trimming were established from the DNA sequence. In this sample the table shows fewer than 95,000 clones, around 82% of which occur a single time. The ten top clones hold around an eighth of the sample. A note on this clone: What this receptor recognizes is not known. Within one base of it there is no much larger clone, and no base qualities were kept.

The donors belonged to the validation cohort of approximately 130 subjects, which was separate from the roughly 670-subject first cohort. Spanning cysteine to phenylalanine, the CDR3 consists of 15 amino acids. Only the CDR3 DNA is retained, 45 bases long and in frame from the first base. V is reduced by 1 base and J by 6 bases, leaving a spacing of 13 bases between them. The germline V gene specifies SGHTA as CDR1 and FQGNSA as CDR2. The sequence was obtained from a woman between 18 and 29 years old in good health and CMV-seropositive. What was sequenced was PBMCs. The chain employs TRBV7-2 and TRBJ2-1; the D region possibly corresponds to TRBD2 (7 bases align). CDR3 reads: CASSLVTGGLNEQFF. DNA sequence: TGTGCCAGCAGCTTAGTCACGGGGGGCCTCAATGAGCAGTTCTTC.